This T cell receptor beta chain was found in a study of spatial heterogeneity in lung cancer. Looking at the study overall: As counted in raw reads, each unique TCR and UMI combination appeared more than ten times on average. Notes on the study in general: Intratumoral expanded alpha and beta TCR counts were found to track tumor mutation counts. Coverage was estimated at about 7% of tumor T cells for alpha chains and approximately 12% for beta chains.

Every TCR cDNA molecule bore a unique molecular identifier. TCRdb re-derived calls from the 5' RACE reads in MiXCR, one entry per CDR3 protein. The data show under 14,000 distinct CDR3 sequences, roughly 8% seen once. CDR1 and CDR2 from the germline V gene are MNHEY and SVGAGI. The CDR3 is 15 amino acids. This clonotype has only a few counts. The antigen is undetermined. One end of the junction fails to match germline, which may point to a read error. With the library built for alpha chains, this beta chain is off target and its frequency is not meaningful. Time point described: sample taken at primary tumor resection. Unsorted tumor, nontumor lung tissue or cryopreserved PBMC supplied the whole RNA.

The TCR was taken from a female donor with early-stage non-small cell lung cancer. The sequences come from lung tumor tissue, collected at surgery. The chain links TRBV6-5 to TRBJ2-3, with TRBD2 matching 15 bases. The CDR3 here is CASSPHGTSGGPPRF. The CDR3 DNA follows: TGTGCCAGCAGTCCGCATGGGACTAGCGGGGGGCCCCCTCGTTTT.